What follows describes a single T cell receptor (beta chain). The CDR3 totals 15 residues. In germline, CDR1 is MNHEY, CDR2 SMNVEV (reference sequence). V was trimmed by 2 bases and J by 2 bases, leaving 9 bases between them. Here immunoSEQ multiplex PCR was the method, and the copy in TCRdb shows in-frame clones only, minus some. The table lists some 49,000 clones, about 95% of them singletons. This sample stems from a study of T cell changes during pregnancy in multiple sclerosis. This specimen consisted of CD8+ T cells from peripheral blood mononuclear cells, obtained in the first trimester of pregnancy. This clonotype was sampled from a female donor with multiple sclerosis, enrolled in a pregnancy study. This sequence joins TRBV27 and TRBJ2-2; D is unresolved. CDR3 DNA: TGTGCCAGCAGTTTAGCTAACCTAAACACCGGGGAGCTGTTTTTT. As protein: CASSLANLNTGELFF.